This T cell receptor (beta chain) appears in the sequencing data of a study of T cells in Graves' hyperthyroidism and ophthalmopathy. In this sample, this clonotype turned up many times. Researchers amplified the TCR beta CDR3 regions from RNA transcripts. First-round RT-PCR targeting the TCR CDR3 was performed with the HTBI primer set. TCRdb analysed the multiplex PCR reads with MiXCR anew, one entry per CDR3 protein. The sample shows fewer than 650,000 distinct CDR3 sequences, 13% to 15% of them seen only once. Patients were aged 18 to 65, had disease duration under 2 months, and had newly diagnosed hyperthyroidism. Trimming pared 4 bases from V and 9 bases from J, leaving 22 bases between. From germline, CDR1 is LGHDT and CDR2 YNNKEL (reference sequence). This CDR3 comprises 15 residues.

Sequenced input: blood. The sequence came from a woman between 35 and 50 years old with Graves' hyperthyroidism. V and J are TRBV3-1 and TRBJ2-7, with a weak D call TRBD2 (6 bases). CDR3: CASSPNRNLLGGQYF. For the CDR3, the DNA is TGTGCCAGCAGCCCCAACAGGAACCTACTGGGGGGGCAGTACTTC.